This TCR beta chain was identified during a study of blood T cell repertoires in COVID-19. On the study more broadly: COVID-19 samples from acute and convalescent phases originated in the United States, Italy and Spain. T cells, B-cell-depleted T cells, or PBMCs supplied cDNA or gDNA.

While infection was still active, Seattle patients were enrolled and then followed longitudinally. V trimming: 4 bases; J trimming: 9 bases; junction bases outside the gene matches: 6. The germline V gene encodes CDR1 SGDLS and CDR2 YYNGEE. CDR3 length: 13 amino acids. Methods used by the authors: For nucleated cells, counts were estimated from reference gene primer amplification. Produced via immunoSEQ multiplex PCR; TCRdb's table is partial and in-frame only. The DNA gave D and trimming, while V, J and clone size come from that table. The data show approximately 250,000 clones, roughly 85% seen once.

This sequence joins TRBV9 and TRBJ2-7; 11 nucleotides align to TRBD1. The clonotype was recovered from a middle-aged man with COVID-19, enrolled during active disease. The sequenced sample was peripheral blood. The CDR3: CASSPGQGVGQYF. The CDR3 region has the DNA TGTGCCAGCAGCCCGGGACAGGGGGTCGGGCAGTACTTC.